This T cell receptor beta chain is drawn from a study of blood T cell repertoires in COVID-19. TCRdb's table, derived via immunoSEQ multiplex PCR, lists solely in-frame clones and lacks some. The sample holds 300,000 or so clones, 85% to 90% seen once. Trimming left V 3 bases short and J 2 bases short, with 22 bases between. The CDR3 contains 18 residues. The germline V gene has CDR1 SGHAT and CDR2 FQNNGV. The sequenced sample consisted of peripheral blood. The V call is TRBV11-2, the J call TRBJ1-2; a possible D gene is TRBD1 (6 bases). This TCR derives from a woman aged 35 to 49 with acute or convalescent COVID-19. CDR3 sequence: CASSFPHSFDRKNYGYTF. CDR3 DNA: TGTGCCAGCAGCTTCCCCCATTCTTTCGACAGGAAAAACTATGGCTACACCTTC. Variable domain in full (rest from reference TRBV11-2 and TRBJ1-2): EAGVAQSPRYKIIEKRQSVAFWCNPISGHATLYWYQQILGQGPKLLIQFQNNGVVDDSQLPKDRFSAERLKGVDSTLKIQPAKLEDSAVYLCASSFPHSFDRKNYGYTFGSGTRLTVV.